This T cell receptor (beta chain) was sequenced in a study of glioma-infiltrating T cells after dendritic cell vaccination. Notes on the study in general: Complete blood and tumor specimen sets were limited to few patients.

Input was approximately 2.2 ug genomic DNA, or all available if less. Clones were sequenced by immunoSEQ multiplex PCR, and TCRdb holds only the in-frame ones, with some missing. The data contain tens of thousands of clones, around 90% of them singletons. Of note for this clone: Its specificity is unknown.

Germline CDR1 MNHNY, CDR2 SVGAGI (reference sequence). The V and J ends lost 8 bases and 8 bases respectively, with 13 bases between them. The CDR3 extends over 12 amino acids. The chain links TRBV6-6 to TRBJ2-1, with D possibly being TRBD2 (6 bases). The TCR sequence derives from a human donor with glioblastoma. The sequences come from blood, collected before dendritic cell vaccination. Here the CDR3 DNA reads TGTGCCAGCTGGCGGGGTGGTCATGAGCAGTTCTTC. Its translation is CASWRGGHEQFF.